This T cell receptor (beta chain) was captured by sequencing in a study of OX40 agonist ivuxolimab in advanced cancers. Across the study: Ivuxolimab, an agonist antibody against OX40 (CD134), was given to patients. The study's findings and limits: Partly responding patients at 0.1-3.0 mg/kg showed some of the smallest clonal expansion. Doses of 0.1 to 3.0 mg/kg were accompanied by clonal expansion of CD4+ and CD8+ blood T cells by week 6.

With regard to this clone: What it binds is unknown.

Germline lookup yields CDR1 ENHRY and CDR2 SYGVKD. This CDR3 is 15 amino acids long. J gave up 2 bases and V 6 bases, and 9 bases lay outside the gene matches. Clones were read by immunoSEQ multiplex PCR, and TCRdb kept only the in-frame ones, dropping some. The sample consists of about 81,000 clones, 90% to 95% of them appearing once. Source: CD4+ or CD8+ T cells sorted from blood, taken in a trial of the OX40 agonist ivuxolimab. The source of this sequence is an adult with an advanced solid tumor such as melanoma, head and neck, liver or kidney cancer. The chain links TRBV10-3 to TRBJ2-5; TRBD1 agrees at 7 bases. CDR3 coding DNA: TGTGCCATCAGCGCACGGGGACAGAGTCAAGAGACCCAGTACTTC. This codes for CAISARGQSQETQYF.